Reported below is one T cell receptor (beta chain). Germline-derived CDR1 and CDR2 are GTSNPN and SVGIG (reference sequence). This CDR3 is 15 amino acids long. The V end was cut by 3 bases, the J end by 9 bases, with 18 bases between. These data belong to a study of blood T cell repertoires in COVID-19. About the research overall: Nucleic acid was either cDNA or gDNA, and it came from T cells, B-cell-depleted T cells, or PBMCs.

In the source study's methods: Reference gene primer amplification yielded estimated nucleated cell counts. Produced via immunoSEQ multiplex PCR; TCRdb's table is partial and in-frame only. D and trimming were read from the DNA, whereas the V and J calls and clone size are those reported in that table. The sample contains 200,000 or so clones, about 86% of which appear only once. The sequence came from a woman aged 25 to 39 who had recovered from COVID-19. The sample comprised peripheral blood. The genes are TRBV30 and TRBJ1-6; no firm D call. The CDR3: CAWRHYREVGSPLHF. CDR3 nucleotide sequence: TGTGCCTGGAGGCACTACCGGGAGGTCGGTTCACCCCTCCACTTT.